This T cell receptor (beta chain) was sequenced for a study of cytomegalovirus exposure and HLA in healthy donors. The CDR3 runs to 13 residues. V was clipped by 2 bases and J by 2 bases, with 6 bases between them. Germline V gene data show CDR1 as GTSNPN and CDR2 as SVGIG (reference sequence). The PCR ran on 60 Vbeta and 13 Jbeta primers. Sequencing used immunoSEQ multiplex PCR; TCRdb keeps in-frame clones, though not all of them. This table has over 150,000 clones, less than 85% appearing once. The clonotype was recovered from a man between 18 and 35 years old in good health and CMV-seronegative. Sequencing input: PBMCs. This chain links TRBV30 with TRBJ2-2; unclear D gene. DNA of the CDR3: TGTGCCTGGAGTATTGTAAACACCGGGGAGCTGTTTTTT. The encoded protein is CAWSIVNTGELFF. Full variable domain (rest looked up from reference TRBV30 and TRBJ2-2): SQTIHQWPATLVQPVGSPLSLECTVEGTSNPNLYWYRQAAGRGLQLLFYSVGIGQISSEVPQNLSASRPQDRQFILSSKKLLLSDSGFYLCAWSIVNTGELFFGEGSRLTVL.